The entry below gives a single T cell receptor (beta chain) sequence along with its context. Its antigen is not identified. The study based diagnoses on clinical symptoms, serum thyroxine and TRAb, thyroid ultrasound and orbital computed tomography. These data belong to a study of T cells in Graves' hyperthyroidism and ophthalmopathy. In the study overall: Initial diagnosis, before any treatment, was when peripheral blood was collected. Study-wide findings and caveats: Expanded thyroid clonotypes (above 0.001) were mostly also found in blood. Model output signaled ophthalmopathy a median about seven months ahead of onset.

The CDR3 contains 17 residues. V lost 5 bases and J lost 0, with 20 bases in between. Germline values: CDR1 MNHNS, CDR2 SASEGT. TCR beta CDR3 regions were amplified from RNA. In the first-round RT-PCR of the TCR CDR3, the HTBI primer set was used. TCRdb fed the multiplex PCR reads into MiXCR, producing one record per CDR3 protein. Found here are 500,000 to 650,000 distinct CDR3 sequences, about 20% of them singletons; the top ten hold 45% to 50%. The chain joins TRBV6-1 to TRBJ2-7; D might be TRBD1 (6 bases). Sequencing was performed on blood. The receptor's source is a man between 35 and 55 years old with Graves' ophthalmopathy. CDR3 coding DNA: TGTGCCAGCAGTATCAACCAAGACAGGACGAGCTCCTACGAGCAGTACTTC. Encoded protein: CASSINQDRTSSYEQYF.